This TCR beta chain was sequenced during a study of Ad26.COV2.S vaccination and SARS-CoV-2 variants. Whole-study context: Once, or twice with 56 days between doses, Ad26.COV2.S was given intramuscularly.

Trimming removed 4 bases from V and 4 bases from J, with 6 bases in between. This CDR3 region has 12 residues. Germline CDR1 is SGDLS and CDR2 is YYNGEE. In the case of this clone: The target antigen is unknown.

The treatment is: roughly 18 received Ad26.COV2.S at low or high dose, single or two shots; 5 received placebo; per-sample allocation not given. Sampling was performed 63 days after the first vaccine or placebo injection. It was an adult aged 18-55 years in Boston who was the donor. Study-level points and caveats: Once vaccination had occurred, spike-specific CD8+ and CD4+ T cell responses reportedly showed substantial breadth.

Profiling relied on immunoSEQ multiplex PCR, and the TCRdb table lists in-frame clones only, not all of them. The sample lists about 400,000 clones, approximately 91% occurring once. The receptor comes from a person aged 18-65 years who received the Ad26.COV2.S COVID-19 vaccine or a placebo. The V and J genes are TRBV9 and TRBJ2-1; the D is unclear. The source material was peripheral blood, sampled in a trial of Ad26.COV2.S vaccine versus placebo. CDR3 nucleotides: TGTGCCAGCAGCCTATCATACAATGAGCAGTTCTTC. It encodes CASSLSYNEQFF.